This TCR beta chain came from a study of cytomegalovirus exposure and HLA in healthy donors. There are 13 residues in the CDR3. Amplification used 60 Vbeta primers and 13 Jbeta primers. Assay: immunoSEQ multiplex PCR; the TCRdb copy retains only in-frame clones and omits some. The sample yields roughly 250,000 clones, around 66% seen once. General study results and limits: In vitro testing confirmed a few CMV-associated chains as specific for CMV antigens. Excluded: some indistinguishable V segments such as TRBV6-2 and TRBV6-3.

Of note for this clone: Its specificity is not known.

This chain links TRBV21-1 with TRBJ2-1; the tabulated D call, TRBD2, remains unverified against the DNA. TRBV21-1 is tagged as a pseudogene. The sequence derives from a female donor in good health and CMV-seronegative. The sequenced sample was PBMCs. The CDR3 region has the DNA TGTGCCACAGCGGGAGAATCCTACAGTGAGCAGTTCTTC. This codes for CATAGESYSEQFF.